Listed here are 15 T cell receptor beta chains from one sample, sequenced in a study of cytomegalovirus exposure and HLA in healthy donors. Amplification used 60 Vbeta primers and 13 Jbeta primers. Measured with immunoSEQ multiplex PCR; TCRdb has only the in-frame clones, and not every one. The profile shows about 180,000 clones, 70% to 85% of them singletons. Material for sequencing was PBMCs. The receptors derive from a man aged 18 to 30 in good health and CMV-seronegative.

Here the CDR3 reads CASSASGGVSDTQYF. As DNA, the CDR3 is TGTGCCAGCAGTGCGAGCGGGGGGGTTTCAGATACGCAGTATTTT. The chain joins TRBV2 to TRBJ2-3; 10 bases are a match to TRBD2. This CDR3 is 15 amino acids long. From germline, CDR1 is SNHLY and CDR2 FYNNEI. The V segment lost 4 bases and the J segment 4 bases; nucleotides outside the gene matches: 5.

The chain employs TRBV27 and TRBJ1-6, with unresolved D. The CDR3 contains 13 residues. CDR1 and CDR2 (germline): MNHEY, SMNVEV (reference sequence). The V end lost 3 bases, the J end lost 10 bases, and 10 bases lay between the germline ends. CDR3 DNA sequence: TGTGCCAGCAGTTTCGCAGTAGCGTCACCCCTCCACTTT. Translated, it gives CASSFAVASPLHF.

This clone has a single count. The rearrangement links TRBV28 to TRBJ2-5; 11 positions match TRBD1. Germline lookup yields CDR1 MDHEN and CDR2 SYDVKM. V lost 5 bases, J lost 5 bases, and 10 bases stayed unmatched. There are 16 residues in the CDR3. This CDR3 is CASSLTDRGLGETQYF. The CDR3 DNA follows: TGTGCCAGCAGTCTGACGGACAGGGGGCTGGGGGAGACCCAGTACTTC.

This chain joins TRBV6-5 and TRBJ2-1, with D maybe TRBD1 (5 bases). The length of the CDR3 is 12 residues. Deletions cut 6 bases from V and 7 bases from J, with 10 bases between. The germline CDR1 and CDR2 sequences are MNHEY and SVGAGI. CDR3 DNA: TGTGCCAGCAGGGACAATCGGAATGAGCAGTTCTTC. It is translated as CASRDNRNEQFF.

CDR3 in amino acids: CASTFGPQGSGNTIYF. The CDR3 bases are TGTGCCAGCACCTTCGGTCCGCAGGGCTCTGGAAACACCATATATTTT. The chain carries TRBV5-6 and TRBJ1-3, with D maybe TRBD1 (5 bases). Germline assignment: CDR1 SGHDT and CDR2 YYEEEE. Trimming stripped 6 bases from V and 0 bases from J, with 16 bases between. The CDR3 consists of 16 residues.

This clone was found a few times. The chain links TRBV4-3 to TRBJ2-2; 7 bases map to TRBD1. The V and J ends lost 5 bases and 7 bases, in that order; junction bases with no gene match: 13. The CDR3 sequence is 16 residues long. Per the germline V gene, CDR1 is LGHNA and CDR2 is YSLEER. The CDR3 bases are TGCGCCAGCAGCGAAGGACAGGTTGCTGCCAGCGGGGAGCTGTTTTTT. This translates into CASSEGQVAASGELFF.

This clone has more than one count but fewer than ten. The chain employs TRBV19 and TRBJ1-2; a possible D gene is TRBD1 (5 bases). The V end lost 1 base, the J end lost 6 bases, and 18 bases lay between the germline ends. CDR1 is LNHDA and CDR2 is SQIVND in the germline V gene (reference sequence). The CDR3 contains 16 residues. CDR3 amino acids: CASSIGYRTSGNGYTF. CDR3 DNA sequence: TGTGCCAGTAGTATAGGTTACAGGACCAGCGGGAATGGCTACACCTTC.

The chain uses TRBV4-3 and TRBJ2-5; D might be TRBD1 (6 bases). The DNA end lines up better with TRBJ2-7; the J call may be wrong. The length of the CDR3 is 14 residues. Germline V lookup: CDR1 LGHNA, CDR2 YSLEER. The CDR3 loop reads CASSLGPTGYEQYF. CDR3 in DNA: TGCGCCAGCAGCCTCGGACCCACAGGGTACGAGCAGTACTTC.

This clone was counted a few times. The V call is TRBV30, the J call TRBJ1-5; D unclear. Trimming cost V 0 bases and J 3 bases, with 9 bases left between them. Germline CDR1 and CDR2: GTSNPN and SVGIG (reference sequence). The CDR3 is made up of 14 amino acids. CDR3 loop: CAWSVSGNNQPQHF. The CDR3 DNA is TGTGCCTGGAGTGTATCCGGGAACAATCAGCCCCAGCATTTT.

This chain connects TRBV7-2 to TRBJ1-4, with 8 nucleotides matching TRBD1. The J segment lost 10 bases and the V segment lost 7 bases, leaving 11 bases of the junction unmatched. The germline V gene encodes CDR1 SGHTA and CDR2 FQGNSA. The CDR3 has 14 amino acids. CDR3: CASTPDRAPPKLFF. CDR3 DNA: TGTGCCAGCACCCCGGACAGGGCCCCACCAAAACTGTTTTTT. Supplemented by reference TRBV7-2 and TRBJ1-4, the full variable domain reads GAGVSQSPSNKVTEKGKDVELRCDPISGHTALYWYRQSLGQGLEFLIYFQGNSAPDKSGLPSDRFSAERTGGSVSTLTIQRTQQEDSAVYLCASTPDRAPPKLFFGSGTQLSVL.

This chain links TRBV18 with TRBJ2-3; 11 bases agree with TRBD2. Germline values: CDR1 KGHSH, CDR2 LQKENI. The CDR3 runs to 21 residues. Unmatched junction bases numbered 25, after V lost 3 bases and J lost 8 bases. The CDR3 loop reads CASSPRLHTLAGAEGNSTQYF. CDR3 sequence (DNA): TGTGCCAGCTCACCTCGACTGCATACACTAGCGGGGGCCGAGGGAAACAGTACGCAGTATTTT.

The chain has TRBV7-9 and TRBJ2-1; D possibly corresponds to TRBD1 (5 bases). CDR1 is SEHNR, CDR2 FQNEAQ, per germline (reference sequence). The CDR3 sequence is 10 residues long. V lost 5 bases to trimming and J lost 10 bases, with 6 bases between them. CDR3 nucleotide sequence: TGTGCCAGCAGCCAGGGCGAGCAGTTCTTC. Amino acid sequence: CASSQGEQFF.

The chain uses TRBV6-5 and TRBJ2-2; 7 bases match TRBD2. The CDR3 runs to 14 residues. Unmatched junction bases numbered 6, after V lost 6 bases and J lost 5 bases. Germline V gene sequence: CDR1 MNHEY, CDR2 SVGAGI. CDR3 region: CASSKSGATGELFF. The CDR3 DNA follows: TGTGCCAGCAGCAAAAGCGGGGCAACCGGGGAGCTGTTTTTT.

The CDR3 nucleotides read TGCGCCAGCAGCTCCCGCCGACAGGGAGCTAACTATGGCTACACCTTC. Translated, it gives CASSSRRQGANYGYTF. V and J are TRBV4-3 and TRBJ1-2; 7 bases are a match to TRBD1. Unmatched junction bases numbered 9, after V lost 5 bases and J lost 0 bases. The CDR3 covers 16 residues. The germline V gene encodes CDR1 LGHNA and CDR2 YSLEER.

The chain carries TRBV5-8 and TRBJ2-1, with TRBD1 matching 7 bases. Trimming removed 2 bases from V and 9 bases from J; junction bases left unmatched: 5. Germline V lookup: CDR1 SGHTS, CDR2 YDEGEE. This CDR3 contains 13 residues. CDR3 nucleotides: TGTGCCAGCAGCTTAGACAGGGTTTGTGAGCAGTTCTTC. Protein sequence: CASSLDRVCEQFF.